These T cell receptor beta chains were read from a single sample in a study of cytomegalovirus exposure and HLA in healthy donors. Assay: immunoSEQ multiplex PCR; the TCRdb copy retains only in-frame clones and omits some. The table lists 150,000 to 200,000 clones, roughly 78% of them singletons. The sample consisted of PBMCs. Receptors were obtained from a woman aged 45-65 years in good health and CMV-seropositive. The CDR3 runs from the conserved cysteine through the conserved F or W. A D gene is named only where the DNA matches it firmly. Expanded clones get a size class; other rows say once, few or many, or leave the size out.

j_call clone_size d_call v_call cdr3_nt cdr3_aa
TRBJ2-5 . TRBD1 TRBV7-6 TGTGCCAGCAGCCCTCTCGGGACAGGGGCCGAGACCCAGTACTTC CASSPLGTGAETQYF
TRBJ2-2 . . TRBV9 TGTGCCAGCAATCGGGCAGGGAAGGGTCCCATGGAGCTGTTTTTT CASNRAGKGPMELFF
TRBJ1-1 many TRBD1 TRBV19 TGTGCCAGTAGTATTAGGGACAGAATGAACACTGAAGCTTTCTTT CASSIRDRMNTEAFF
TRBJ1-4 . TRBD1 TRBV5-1 TGCGCCAGCAGCTTTGGACAGGGTGGCACTAATGAAAAACTGTTTTTT CASSFGQGGTNEKLFF
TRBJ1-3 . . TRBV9 TGTGCCAGCAGCCCCGGTGGGAGCACCATATATTTT CASSPGGSTIYF
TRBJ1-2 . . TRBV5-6 TGTGCCAGCAGTCTAAACCCCGGGGCCTGGGAGGGCTATGGCTACACCTTC CASSLNPGAWEGYGYTF
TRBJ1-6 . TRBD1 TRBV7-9 TGTGCCAGCAGCTTCGACAGGGTTTCACCCCTCCACTTT CASSFDRVSPLHF
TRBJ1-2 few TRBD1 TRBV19 TGTGCCAGTAGCCCGGGACAGCACTATGGCTACACCTTC CASSPGQHYGYTF
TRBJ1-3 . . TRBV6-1 TGTGCCAGCAGGTTATCTGGAAACACCATATATTTT CASRLSGNTIYF
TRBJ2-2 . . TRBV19 TGTGCCAGTAGCCAAGCGGTTTGGACCGGGGAGCTGTTTTTT CASSQAVWTGELFF
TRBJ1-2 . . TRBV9 TGTGCCAGCAGCCCGAGAGACACCTCCGGCGCACTCTATGGCTACACCTTC CASSPRDTSGALYGYTF
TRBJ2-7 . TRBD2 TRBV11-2 TGTGCCAGTCGGACTAGCGGACCCTACGAGCAGTACTTC CASRTSGPYEQYF
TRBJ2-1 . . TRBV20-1 TGCAGTGCTCCACAGGCGCGTGAGCAGTTCTTC CSAPQAREQFF
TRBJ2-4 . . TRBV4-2 TGTGCCAGCAGCCAAGCGATGGGAGGCAAAAACATTCAGTACTTC CASSQAMGGKNIQYF
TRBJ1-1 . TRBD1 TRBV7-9 TGTGCCAGCAGCACCCGCCGGGACAGGGGGCGAACTGAAGCTTTCTTT CASSTRRDRGRTEAFF
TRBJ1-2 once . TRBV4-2 TGTGCCAGCAGCCCCTCGAGAGGGCGATCGGAGGGCTACACCTTC CASSPSRGRSEGYTF
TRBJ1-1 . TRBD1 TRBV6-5 TGTGCCAGCAGACCGGGACAGACCAACACTGAAGCTTTCTTT CASRPGQTNTEAFF
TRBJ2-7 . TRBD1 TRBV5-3 TGTGCCAGAAGCTTGTCAGGGACAGGTCGGCGACATCCCTCCTACGAGCAGTACTTC CARSLSGTGRRHPSYEQYF
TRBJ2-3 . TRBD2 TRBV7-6 TGTGCCAGCAGCTTAGCCCCCAGCGGGGGGGCCACAGATACGCAGTATTTT CASSLAPSGGATDTQYF
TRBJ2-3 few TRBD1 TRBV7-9 TGTGCCAGCAGCCTCGGGACAGGGGAGGGTTTCACAGATACGCAGTATTTT CASSLGTGEGFTDTQYF
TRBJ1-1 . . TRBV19 TGTGCCAGTAGTATAATAGGGGTGAACACTGAAGCTTTCTTT CASSIIGVNTEAFF
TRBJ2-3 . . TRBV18 TGTGCCAGCTCACCTCCGATGCAGGGCTATACGCAGTATTTT CASSPPMQGYTQYF
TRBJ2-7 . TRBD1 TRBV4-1 TGCGCCAGCAGCCACGGTGGGACAGGGGGCGAGCAGTACTTC CASSHGGTGGEQYF
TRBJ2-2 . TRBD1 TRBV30 TGTGCCTGGAGGGGACTTTGGGACAGGGGAGGGAGTAAGAGAACCGGGGAGCTGTTTTTT CAWRGLWDRGGSKRTGELFF
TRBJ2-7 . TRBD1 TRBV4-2 TGTGCCAGCAGCCAAGATGTCGGGACAGGCAATTTCTACGAGCAGTACTTC CASSQDVGTGNFYEQYF
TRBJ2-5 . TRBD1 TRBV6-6 TGTGCCAGCAGTTATCCGGGACAGGGGAAGGAGACCCAGTACTTC CASSYPGQGKETQYF
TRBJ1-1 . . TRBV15 TGTGCCACCAGCAGGAGAGAGTTTAACACTGAAGCTTTCTTT CATSRREFNTEAFF
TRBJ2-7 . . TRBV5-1 TGCGCCAGCAGCTTCGATATACAGGACTCCTACGAGCAGTACTTC CASSFDIQDSYEQYF
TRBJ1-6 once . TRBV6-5 TGTGCCAGCAGGTTACCCAGGGGCCCTAATTCACCCCTCCACTTT CASRLPRGPNSPLHF
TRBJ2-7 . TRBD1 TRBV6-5 TGTGCCAGCAGTTACACGGGACAGCCCTCCTACGAGCAGTACTTC CASSYTGQPSYEQYF
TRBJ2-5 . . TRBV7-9 TGTTCCAGCAGCTTACCTCAGGGGACACACCAAGAGACCCAGTACTTC CSSSLPQGTHQETQYF
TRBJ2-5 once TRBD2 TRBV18 TGTGCCAGCACGACTAGCGGTAGACAAGAGACCCAGTACTTC CASTTSGRQETQYF
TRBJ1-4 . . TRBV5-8 TGTGCCAGCAGCGTCCTTACGGGGGGCAATGAAAAACTGTTTTTT CASSVLTGGNEKLFF
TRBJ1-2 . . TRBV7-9 TGTGCCAGCAGCTTAGGGCAGGGGTATGGCTACACCTTC CASSLGQGYGYTF
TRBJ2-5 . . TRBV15 TGTGCCACCAGCAGAGCGGCAGGCCAAGAGACCCAGTACTTC CATSRAAGQETQYF
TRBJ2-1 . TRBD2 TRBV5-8 TGTGCCAGCAGCTTGAACCCGAGCGGGGGGGCCTGGAATGAGCAGTTCTTC CASSLNPSGGAWNEQFF
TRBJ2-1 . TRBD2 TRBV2 TGTGCCAGCACCGTGGGGACTAGCGGGGTCTATGAGCAGTTCTTC CASTVGTSGVYEQFF
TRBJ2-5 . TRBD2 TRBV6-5 TGTGCCAGCAGTTACTCGGCCGGGGGGGCGGGGAACCAGTACTTC CASSYSAGGAGNQYF
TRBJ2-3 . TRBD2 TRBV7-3 TGTGCCAGCAGCTTACCGGGGAGGGCAGATACGCAGTATTTT CASSLPGRADTQYF
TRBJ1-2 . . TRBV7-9 TGTGCCAGCAGCCGGACACCCTCCTATGGCTACACCTTC CASSRTPSYGYTF
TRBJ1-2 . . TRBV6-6 TGTGCCAGCAGTCCCGACAGTCTCTATGGCTACACCTTC CASSPDSLYGYTF
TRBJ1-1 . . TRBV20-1 TGCAGTGCTAGAGAGGGGCAAGGGGCCTTT CSAREGQGAF
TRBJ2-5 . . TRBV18 TGTGCCAGCTCACCAATGCCAGGGCCAGAGACCCAGTACTTC CASSPMPGPETQYF
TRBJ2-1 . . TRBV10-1 TGCGCCAGCAGCTCAACGGGTAATGAGCAGTTCTTC CASSSTGNEQFF
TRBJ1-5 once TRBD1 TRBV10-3 TGTGCCATCAGTGAGGGGACAGGGGGCAATCAGCCCCAGCATTTT CAISEGTGGNQPQHF
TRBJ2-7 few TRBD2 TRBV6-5 TGTGCCAGCAGTTACTCGCGGGGCGGGGGGGTTGAGCAGTACTTC CASSYSRGGGVEQYF
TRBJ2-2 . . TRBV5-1 TGCGCCAGCAGCCACGGGGACACCTCCGGGGAGCTGTTTTTT CASSHGDTSGELFF
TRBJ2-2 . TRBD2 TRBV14 TGTGCCAGCAGCAAAAGACCTCTAGCGGGGCCGAACACCGGGGAGCTGTTTTTT CASSKRPLAGPNTGELFF
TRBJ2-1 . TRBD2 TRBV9 TGTGCCAGCAGCGTAGAAACCCTAGCGGGGGGAAATGAGCAGTTCTTC CASSVETLAGGNEQFF
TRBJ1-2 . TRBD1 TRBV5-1 TGCGCCAGCAGCTTGAACAGGGGTGAAGGTGGCTACACCTTC CASSLNRGEGGYTF
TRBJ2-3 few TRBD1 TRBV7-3 TGTGCCAGCAGCTTAACCCCGGACAGGGACACAGATACGCAGTATTTT CASSLTPDRDTDTQYF
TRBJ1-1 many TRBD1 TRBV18 TGTGCCAGCTCACCCCGGACAGGGAACACTGAAGCTTTCTTT CASSPRTGNTEAFF
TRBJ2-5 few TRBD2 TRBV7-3 TGTGCCAGCAGCCTTGGACTAGCGGGGGACCCTCGTTACCAAGAGACCCAGTACTTC CASSLGLAGDPRYQETQYF
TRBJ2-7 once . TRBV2 TGTGCCAGCAGTGAAGCGACAGGTCCCTACGAGCAGTACTTC CASSEATGPYEQYF
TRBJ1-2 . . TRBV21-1 TGTGCCAGCAGCAATCTTTCAGGTGACGGCTACACCTTC CASSNLSGDGYTF
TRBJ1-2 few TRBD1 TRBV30 TGTGCCTGGACTCCCCGGACAGGGACCTATGGCTACACCTTC CAWTPRTGTYGYTF
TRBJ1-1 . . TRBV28 TGTGCCAGCAGTTTAACACGGGAGAACACTGAAGCTTTCTTT CASSLTRENTEAFF